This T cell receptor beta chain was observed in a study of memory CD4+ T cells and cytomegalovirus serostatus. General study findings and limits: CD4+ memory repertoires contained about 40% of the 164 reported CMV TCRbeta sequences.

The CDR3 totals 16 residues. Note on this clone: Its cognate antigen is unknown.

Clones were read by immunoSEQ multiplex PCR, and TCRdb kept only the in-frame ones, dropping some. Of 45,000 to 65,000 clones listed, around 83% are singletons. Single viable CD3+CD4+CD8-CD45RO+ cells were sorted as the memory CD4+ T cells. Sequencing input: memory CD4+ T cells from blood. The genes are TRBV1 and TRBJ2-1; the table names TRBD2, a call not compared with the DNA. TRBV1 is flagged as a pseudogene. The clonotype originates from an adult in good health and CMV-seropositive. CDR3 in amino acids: CTSSQDRTSCHNEQFF. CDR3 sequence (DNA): TGCACCAGCAGCCAAGATCGGACTAGCTGCCACAATGAGCAGTTCTTC.